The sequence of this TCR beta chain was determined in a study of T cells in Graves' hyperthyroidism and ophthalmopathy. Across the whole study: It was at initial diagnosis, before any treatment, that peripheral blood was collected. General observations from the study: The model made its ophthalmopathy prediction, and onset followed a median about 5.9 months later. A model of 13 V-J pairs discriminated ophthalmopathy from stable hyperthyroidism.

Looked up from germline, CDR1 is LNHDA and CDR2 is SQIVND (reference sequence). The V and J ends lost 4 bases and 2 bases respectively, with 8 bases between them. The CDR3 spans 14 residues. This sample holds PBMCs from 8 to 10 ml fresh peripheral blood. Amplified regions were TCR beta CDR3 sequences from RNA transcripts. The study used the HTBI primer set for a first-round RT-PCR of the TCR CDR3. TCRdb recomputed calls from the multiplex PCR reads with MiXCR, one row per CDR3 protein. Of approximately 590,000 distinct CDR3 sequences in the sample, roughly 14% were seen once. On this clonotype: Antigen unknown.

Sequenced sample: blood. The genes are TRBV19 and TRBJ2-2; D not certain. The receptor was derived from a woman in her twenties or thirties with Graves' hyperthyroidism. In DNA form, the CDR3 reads TGTGCCAGTAGTAATACAGCTAACACCGGGGAGCTGTTTTTT. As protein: CASSNTANTGELFF. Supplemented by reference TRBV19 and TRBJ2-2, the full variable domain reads DGGITQSPKYLFRKEGQNVTLSCEQNLNHDAMYWYRQDPGQGLRLIYYSQIVNDFQKGDIAEGYSVSREKKESFPLTVTSAQKNPTAFYLCASSNTANTGELFFGEGSRLTVL.